This is a list of T cell receptor beta chains from one sample in a study of T cell repertoires in cytomegalovirus infection. TCRdb re-called the reads with MiXCR, one entry per CDR3 protein. Of approximately 320,000 distinct CDR3 sequences in the sample, 8% to 9.5% were seen once. The sequenced material came from PBMCs. These receptors were collected from a human donor in good health (CMV status not recorded). Some clones in this sample may be carry-over from other donors' samples. Both conserved end residues are part of each CDR3. Each record gives: D gene, J gene, clone size, V gene, CDR3 DNA, CDR3 protein. A D gene is named only where the DNA matches it firmly. Clone sizes are given selectively: once, few, many, or a class where the clone is expanded.

D: NA
J: TRBJ1-5
size: many
V: TRBV12-3/TRBV12-4
DNA: TGTGCCAGCAGTTTGAACAGGGGCAATCAGCCCCAGCATTTT
CDR3: CASSLNRGNQPQHF

D: TRBD1
J: TRBJ2-4
size: many
V: TRBV7-2
DNA: TGTGCCAGCAACCAAGGGGGCTCAGGGGCAGCCAAAAACATTCAGTACTTC
CDR3: CASNQGGSGAAKNIQYF

D: TRBD1
J: TRBJ2-1
size: many
V: TRBV7-2
DNA: TGTGCCAGCAGCTTAGAGGGGGCCGTTTACAATGAGCAGTTCTTC
CDR3: CASSLEGAVYNEQFF

D: NA
J: TRBJ2-2
size: NA
V: TRBV5-1
DNA: TGCGCCAGCAGCTCGGGACAAAGCACCGGGGAGCTGTTTTTT
CDR3: CASSSGQSTGELFF

D: NA
J: TRBJ2-1
size: NA
V: TRBV7-9
DNA: TGTGCCAGCAGCTTAGCCTCCGGAAAGTCCTACAATGAGCAGTTCTTC
CDR3: CASSLASGKSYNEQFF

D: NA
J: TRBJ2-4
size: many
V: TRBV7-2
DNA: TGTGCCAGCACCTTGGGTTCCGGGGAGGCGTACTTC
CDR3: CASTLGSGEAYF

D: TRBD1
J: TRBJ2-2
size: many
V: TRBV12-3/TRBV12-4
DNA: TGTGCCAGCAGGATTACCAGAAGCGGGACAGGGGCCACCGGGGAGCTGTTTTTT
CDR3: CASRITRSGTGATGELFF

D: NA
J: TRBJ1-5
size: many
V: TRBV7-9
DNA: TGTGCCAGCAGGGGCAGGGACAATCAGCCCCAGCATTTT
CDR3: CASRGRDNQPQHF

D: TRBD2
J: TRBJ2-1
size: NA
V: TRBV27
DNA: TGTGCCAGCAGTCTACAACTTAGCGGGGGGATTTACAATGAGCAGTTCTTC
CDR3: CASSLQLSGGIYNEQFF

D: TRBD1
J: TRBJ1-4
size: many
V: TRBV11-1
DNA: TGTGCCAGCAGCCTCGGCCTTCGAACAGGGGGCGATGCCCTAGAGAGGGAAAAACTGTTTTTT
CDR3: CASSLGLRTGGDALEREKLFF

D: NA
J: TRBJ2-2
size: few
V: TRBV7-2
DNA: TGTGCCAGCAGCCCCGTTTCCGGAAACGCGAACACCGGGGAGCTGTTTTTT
CDR3: CASSPVSGNANTGELFF

D: NA
J: TRBJ2-1
size: NA
V: TRBV6-2/TRBV6-3
DNA: TGTGCCAGCAGCCACCTTCCTGAGCAGTTCTTC
CDR3: CASSHLPEQFF

D: TRBD1
J: TRBJ1-2
size: few
V: TRBV6-5
DNA: TGTGCCAGCAGTCTAAGGGGGGACAGGGTTAACTATGGCTACACCTTC
CDR3: CASSLRGDRVNYGYTF

D: TRBD2
J: TRBJ2-7
size: many
V: TRBV12-3/TRBV12-4
DNA: TGTGCCAGCAGCCGAGCGGGAGGGAGCTCCTACGAGCAGTACTTC
CDR3: CASSRAGGSSYEQYF

D: NA
J: TRBJ2-7
size: many
V: TRBV7-2
DNA: TGTGCCAGCAGCTTTTATAACAGCTACGAGCAGTACTTC
CDR3: CASSFYNSYEQYF

D: TRBD2
J: TRBJ2-7
size: many
V: TRBV2
DNA: TGTGCCAGCAGTGGAGGAGCGGGAGGAGTCCGGCAGTACTTC
CDR3: CASSGGAGGVRQYF

D: NA
J: TRBJ1-5
size: NA
V: TRBV15
DNA: TGTGCCACCAGCAGAGTTGGCACTTTTGATCAGCCCCAGCATTTT
CDR3: CATSRVGTFDQPQHF

D: NA
J: TRBJ2-2
size: NA
V: TRBV5-6
DNA: TGTGCCAGCAGCTTGGACTCAGGGTGGGACACCGGGGAGCTGTTTTTT
CDR3: CASSLDSGWDTGELFF

D: NA
J: TRBJ1-6
size: NA
V: TRBV2
DNA: TGTGCCAGCAGTGATGAGAGGAGTAATAATTCACCCCTCCACTTT
CDR3: CASSDERSNNSPLHF

D: NA
J: TRBJ1-5
size: NA
V: TRBV12-3/TRBV12-4
DNA: TGTGCCAGCAGTTTAGGGGGTGATTGGCAGCCCCAGCATTTT
CDR3: CASSLGGDWQPQHF

D: NA
J: TRBJ2-7
size: many
V: TRBV7-9
DNA: TGTGCCAGCAGCTTTATCACAGGTAACTCCTACGAGCAGTACTTC
CDR3: CASSFITGNSYEQYF

D: NA
J: TRBJ2-4
size: few
V: TRBV5-1
DNA: TGCGCCAGCAGCTTGGCCACGACAGGAGGCAAAAACATTCAGTACTTC
CDR3: CASSLATTGGKNIQYF

D: TRBD1
J: TRBJ2-4
size: many
V: TRBV27
DNA: TGTGCCAGCAACAGACAGGGGTCAGGAGGCGCGCACCAGTACTTC
CDR3: CASNRQGSGGAHQYF

D: NA
J: TRBJ1-3
size: NA
V: TRBV4-3
DNA: TGCGCCAGCAGCCCTGGGACATCCACCTCTGGAAACACCATATATTTT
CDR3: CASSPGTSTSGNTIYF

D: TRBD1
J: TRBJ1-2
size: few
V: TRBV20-1
DNA: TGCAGTGCTAGAGTGGGGACAGGGGGGCTCTATGGCTACACCTTC
CDR3: CSARVGTGGLYGYTF

D: NA
J: TRBJ1-6
size: many
V: TRBV4-3
DNA: TGCGCCAGCAGCCAAGCCGGAAGCTCCTATAATTCACCCCTCCACTTT
CDR3: CASSQAGSSYNSPLHF

D: NA
J: TRBJ2-7
size: NA
V: TRBV2
DNA: TGTGCCAGCAGTAGTTTGGCTCCCTACGAGCAGTACTTC
CDR3: CASSSLAPYEQYF

D: NA
J: TRBJ1-5
size: many
V: TRBV11-2
DNA: TGTGCCAGCAGCCGACAGCCCAATCAGCCCCAGCATTTT
CDR3: CASSRQPNQPQHF

D: TRBD1
J: TRBJ2-3
size: NA
V: TRBV24-1
DNA: TGTGCCACCAGTGATCCCACTACCGGACAGGGGGCAGGGGATACGCAGTATTTT
CDR3: CATSDPTTGQGAGDTQYF

D: NA
J: TRBJ1-4
size: many
V: TRBV7-6
DNA: TGTGCCAGCAGCTTAGGGCAGGCTGAAAAACTGTTTTTT
CDR3: CASSLGQAEKLFF

D: NA
J: TRBJ2-1
size: many
V: TRBV7-3
DNA: TGTGCCAGCAGCTTAGGATGGGGCGACAGCAATGAGCAGTTCTTC
CDR3: CASSLGWGDSNEQFF

D: NA
J: TRBJ1-2
size: NA
V: TRBV7-2
DNA: TGTGCCAGCAGCTTCATTGGGACACACCAGGGAGGCTACACCTTC
CDR3: CASSFIGTHQGGYTF

D: NA
J: TRBJ2-1
size: NA
V: TRBV25-1
DNA: TGTGCCAGCAATTTTAGGAGTAGCTCCTACAATGAGCAGTTCTTC
CDR3: CASNFRSSSYNEQFF

D: NA
J: TRBJ2-1
size: NA
V: TRBV20-1
DNA: TGCAGTGCTAGAGAACTGCTCAATGAGCAGTTCTTC
CDR3: CSARELLNEQFF

D: NA
J: TRBJ1-1
size: NA
V: TRBV7-2
DNA: TGTGCCAGCACCTCGGGAGACATTATGAACACTGAAGCTTTCTTT
CDR3: CASTSGDIMNTEAFF

D: TRBD1
J: TRBJ1-1
size: many
V: TRBV5-5
DNA: TGTGCCAGCAGTTGGGACAGCAACACTGAAGCTTTCTTT
CDR3: CASSWDSNTEAFF

D: NA
J: TRBJ1-3
size: many
V: TRBV7-2
DNA: TGTGCCAGCAGCCGTAACCTAGGGGCGCGCTCTGGAAACACCATATATTTT
CDR3: CASSRNLGARSGNTIYF

D: TRBD1
J: TRBJ1-1
size: many
V: TRBV29-1
DNA: TGCAGCGGCAGACAGGGAAACACTGAAGCTTTCTTT
CDR3: CSGRQGNTEAFF

D: NA
J: TRBJ2-3
size: many
V: TRBV7-8
DNA: TGTGCCAGCGCTTATACAGGGACAGATACGCAGTATTTT
CDR3: CASAYTGTDTQYF

D: NA
J: TRBJ1-4
size: NA
V: TRBV19
DNA: TGTGCCAGTACCGACCTCTCGAACCGGGGATCTCCGACTAATGAAAAACTGTTTTTT
CDR3: CASTDLSNRGSPTNEKLFF

D: TRBD2
J: TRBJ2-1
size: NA
V: TRBV2
DNA: TGTGCCAGCAGAGACCATGGACTAGCGGGAGGGGTAAATGAGCAGTTCTTC
CDR3: CASRDHGLAGGVNEQFF

D: NA
J: TRBJ1-2
size: few
V: TRBV27
DNA: TGTGCCAGCAGTACAAGACAGAACTATGGCTACACCTTC
CDR3: CASSTRQNYGYTF

D: NA
J: TRBJ1-6
size: few
V: TRBV9
DNA: TGTGCCAGCAGCGTACGGGGCTATAATTCACCCCTCCACTTT
CDR3: CASSVRGYNSPLHF

D: TRBD1
J: TRBJ2-2
size: NA
V: TRBV2
DNA: TGTGCCTCAACCGACAGGGACACCGGGGAGCTGTTTTTT
CDR3: CASTDRDTGELFF

D: NA
J: TRBJ1-4
size: few
V: TRBV7-2
DNA: TGTGCCAGCAGCCGTACACCTAATGAAAAACTGTTTTTT
CDR3: CASSRTPNEKLFF

D: TRBD1
J: TRBJ2-4
size: many
V: TRBV7-2
DNA: TGTGCCAGCAGCTTCGGGACAGGGGGCTTAGCGGTCACGAATGGGGACATTCAGTACTTC
CDR3: CASSFGTGGLAVTNGDIQYF

D: NA
J: TRBJ1-2
size: few
V: TRBV28
DNA: TGTGCCAGCAGTTTACCCGGAACCGGTTTGGGCTACACCTTC
CDR3: CASSLPGTGLGYTF

D: NA
J: TRBJ1-2
size: NA
V: TRBV14
DNA: TGTGCCAGCAGCCACGGGGGGAACTCGGGCTATGGCTACACCTTC
CDR3: CASSHGGNSGYGYTF

D: NA
J: TRBJ2-1
size: NA
V: TRBV7-9
DNA: TGTGCCAGCAGCGCCTACTGGAATGAGCAGTTCTTC
CDR3: CASSAYWNEQFF

D: NA
J: TRBJ1-2
size: NA
V: TRBV4-3
DNA: TGCGCCAGCAGCCAATTACAGGGTAACTATGGCTACACCTTC
CDR3: CASSQLQGNYGYTF

D: TRBD2
J: TRBJ2-3
size: NA
V: TRBV6-4
DNA: TGTGCCAGCAGCCCACTAGCGGGAGTGGGAGGCACAGATACGCAGTATTTT
CDR3: CASSPLAGVGGTDTQYF

D: NA
J: TRBJ1-3
size: NA
V: TRBV4-3
DNA: TGCGCCAGCAGTCCGGACACCCCCTCTGGAAACACCATATATTTT
CDR3: CASSPDTPSGNTIYF

D: NA
J: TRBJ2-1
size: few
V: TRBV20-1
DNA: TGCAGTGCTAGCAAGCTTGGTGAGCAGTTCTTC
CDR3: CSASKLGEQFF

D: NA
J: TRBJ2-2
size: NA
V: TRBV12-3/TRBV12-4
DNA: TGTGCCAGCAGGCTCACCGGGGGCACCGGGGAGCTGTTTTTT
CDR3: CASRLTGGTGELFF

D: NA
J: TRBJ2-5
size: NA
V: TRBV7-2
DNA: TGTGCCAGCAGCTTAGACGGCCGGACTCAAGAGACCCAGTACTTC
CDR3: CASSLDGRTQETQYF